This T cell receptor (beta chain) was captured by sequencing in a study of cytomegalovirus exposure and HLA in healthy donors. Study-wide context: According to later analysis, the same platform produced the 100 to 150 validation and several hundred first-cohort repertoires.

Study conclusions and caveats: Most TCR sequences were rare, but some public TCRs occurred in many donors.

Method: immunoSEQ multiplex PCR; TCRdb's copy keeps in-frame clones and lacks some. This table holds 200,000 or so clones, over 65% found once. Germline loops: CDR1 MNHEY, CDR2 SMNVEV (reference sequence). The CDR3 extends over 16 amino acids. V lost 4 bases to trimming and J lost 0 bases; unmatched junction nucleotides: 8. Concerning this clone itself: What it recognizes is unknown.

The sequenced material came from PBMCs. The genes are TRBV27 and TRBJ2-7; the match to TRBD1 covers 8 bases. The sequence derives from a man aged 18 to 29 in good health and CMV-seropositive. The chain's CDR3 is CASSSTGTGASYEQYF. As DNA, the CDR3 is TGTGCCAGCAGTTCCACCGGGACAGGAGCCTCCTACGAGCAGTACTTC.